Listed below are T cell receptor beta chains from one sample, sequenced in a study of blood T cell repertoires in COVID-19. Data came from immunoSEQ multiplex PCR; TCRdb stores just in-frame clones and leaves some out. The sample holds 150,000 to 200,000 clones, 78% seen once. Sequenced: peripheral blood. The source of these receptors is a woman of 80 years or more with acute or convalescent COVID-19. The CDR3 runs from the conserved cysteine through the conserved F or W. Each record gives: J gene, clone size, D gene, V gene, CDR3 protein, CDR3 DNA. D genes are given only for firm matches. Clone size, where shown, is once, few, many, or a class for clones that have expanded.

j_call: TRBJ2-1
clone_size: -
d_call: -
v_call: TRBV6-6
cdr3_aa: CASRPRDTYNEQFF
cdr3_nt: TGTGCCAGCAGACCACGGGACACCTACAATGAGCAGTTCTTC

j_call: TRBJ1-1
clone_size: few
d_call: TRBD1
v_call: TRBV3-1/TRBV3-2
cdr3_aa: CASSQGRGNTEAFF
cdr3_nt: TGTGCCAGCAGCCAGGGCAGGGGGAATACTGAAGCTTTCTTT

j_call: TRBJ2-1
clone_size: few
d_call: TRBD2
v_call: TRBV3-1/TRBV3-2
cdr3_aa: CASSPRASGGYNEQFF
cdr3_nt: TGTGCCAGCAGCCCAAGAGCTAGCGGGGGTTACAATGAGCAGTTCTTC

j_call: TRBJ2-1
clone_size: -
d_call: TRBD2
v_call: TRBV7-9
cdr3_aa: CASSSSGSTDEQFF
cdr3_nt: TGTGCCAGCAGCTCAAGCGGGAGCACGGATGAGCAGTTCTTC

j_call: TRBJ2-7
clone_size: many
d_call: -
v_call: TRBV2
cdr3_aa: CASLSGLSYEQYF
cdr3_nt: TGTGCCAGCCTTAGCGGCCTCTCCTACGAGCAGTACTTC

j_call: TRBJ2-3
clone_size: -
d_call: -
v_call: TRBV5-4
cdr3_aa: CASSQDSGTDTQYF
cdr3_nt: TGTGCCAGCAGCCAGGATAGCGGCACAGATACGCAGTATTTT

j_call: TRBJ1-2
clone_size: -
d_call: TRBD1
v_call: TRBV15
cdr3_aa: CATSRGQGNYGYTF
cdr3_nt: TGTGCCACCAGCAGAGGACAGGGCAACTATGGCTACACCTTC

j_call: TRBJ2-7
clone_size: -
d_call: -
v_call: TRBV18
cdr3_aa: CASSPLQVSEQYF
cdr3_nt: TGTGCCAGCTCACCCTTACAGGTCTCCGAGCAGTACTTC

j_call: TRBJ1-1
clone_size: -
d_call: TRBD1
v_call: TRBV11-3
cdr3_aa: CASSSQGAGNTEAFF
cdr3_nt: TGTGCCAGCAGCTCGCAGGGGGCGGGTAACACTGAAGCTTTCTTT

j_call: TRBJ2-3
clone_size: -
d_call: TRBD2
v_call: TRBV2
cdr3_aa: CASSESGLAGGRTDTQYF
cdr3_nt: TGTGCCAGCAGTGAATCAGGACTAGCGGGAGGGCGCACAGATACGCAGTATTTT

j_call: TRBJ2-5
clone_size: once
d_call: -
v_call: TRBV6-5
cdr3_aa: CASSSTTGRRGSFYF
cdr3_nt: TGTGCCAGCAGTTCAACAACCGGCCGGAGGGGCTCATTCTACTTC

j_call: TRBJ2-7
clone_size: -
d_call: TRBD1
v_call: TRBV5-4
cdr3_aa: CASSLARTGGAGQYF
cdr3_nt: TGTGCCAGCAGCTTGGCCCGGACAGGGGGCGCGGGGCAGTACTTC

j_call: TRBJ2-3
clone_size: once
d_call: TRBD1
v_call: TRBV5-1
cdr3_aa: CASSFGQGADTQYF
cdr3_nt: TGCGCCAGCAGCTTTGGACAGGGGGCAGATACGCAGTATTTT

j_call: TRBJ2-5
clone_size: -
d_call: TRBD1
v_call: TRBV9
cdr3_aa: CASSASTGWETQYF
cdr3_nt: TGTGCCAGCAGCGCCTCGACAGGGTGGGAGACCCAGTACTTC

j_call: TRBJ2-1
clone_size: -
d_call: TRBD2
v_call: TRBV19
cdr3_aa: CASSTPQRLAGVYNEQFF
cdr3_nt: TGTGCCAGTAGTACCCCCCAGCGACTAGCGGGAGTCTACAATGAGCAGTTCTTC

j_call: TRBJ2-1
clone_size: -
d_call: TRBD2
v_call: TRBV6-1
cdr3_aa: CASSDPGLAVRQFF
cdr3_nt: TGTGCCAGCAGTGACCCGGGACTAGCGGTCCGACAGTTCTTC

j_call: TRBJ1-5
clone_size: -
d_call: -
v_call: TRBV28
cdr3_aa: CASSLGLSNNQPQHF
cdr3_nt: TGTGCCAGCAGCCTGGGACTGAGTAACAATCAGCCCCAGCATTTT

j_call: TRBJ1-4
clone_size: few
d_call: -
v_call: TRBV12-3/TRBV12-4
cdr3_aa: CASRVSPNEKLFF
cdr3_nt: TGTGCCAGCAGGGTTAGTCCTAATGAAAAACTGTTTTTT

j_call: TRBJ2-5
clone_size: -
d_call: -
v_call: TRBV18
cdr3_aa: CASSPTGVETQYF
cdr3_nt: TGTGCCAGCTCACCAACGGGGGTGGAGACCCAGTACTTC

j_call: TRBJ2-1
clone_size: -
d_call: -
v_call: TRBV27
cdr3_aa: CASRRKQGDNEQFF
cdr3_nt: TGTGCCAGCAGGAGAAAACAGGGAGACAATGAGCAGTTCTTC

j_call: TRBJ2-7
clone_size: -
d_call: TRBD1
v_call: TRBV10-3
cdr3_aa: CAISPQGARSYEQYF
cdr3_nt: TGTGCCATCAGTCCCCAGGGGGCGCGTTCCTACGAGCAGTACTTC

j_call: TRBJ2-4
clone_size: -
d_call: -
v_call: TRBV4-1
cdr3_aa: CASSQGRQGAKNIQYF
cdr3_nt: TGCGCCAGCAGCCAAGGTCGGCAGGGGGCCAAAAACATTCAGTACTTC

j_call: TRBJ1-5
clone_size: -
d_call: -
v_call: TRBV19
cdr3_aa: CASLVTGYSNQPQHF
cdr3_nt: TGTGCCAGTCTAGTCACTGGGTATAGCAATCAGCCCCAGCATTTT

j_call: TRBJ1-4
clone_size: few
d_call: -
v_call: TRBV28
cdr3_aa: CASSPVSDAGEKLFF
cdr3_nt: TGTGCCAGCAGCCCTGTTTCGGATGCGGGAGAAAAACTGTTTTTT

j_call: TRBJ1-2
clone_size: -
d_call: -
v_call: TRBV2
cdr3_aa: CASSYQGGGGYTF
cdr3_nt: TGTGCCAGCAGCTACCAGGGTGGCGGAGGCTACACCTTC

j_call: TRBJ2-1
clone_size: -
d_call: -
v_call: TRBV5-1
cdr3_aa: CASSLGLVPSSYNEQFF
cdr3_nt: TGCGCCAGCAGCTTGGGACTAGTACCAAGCTCCTACAATGAGCAGTTCTTC

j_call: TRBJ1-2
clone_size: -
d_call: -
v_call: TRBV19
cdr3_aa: CASSISGINYGYTF
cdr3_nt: TGTGCCAGTAGTATTTCAGGGATTAACTATGGCTACACCTTC

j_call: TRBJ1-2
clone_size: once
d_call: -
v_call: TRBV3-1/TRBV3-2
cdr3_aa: CASSHWAGANYGYTF
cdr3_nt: TGTGCCAGCAGCCATTGGGCGGGGGCCAACTATGGCTACACCTTC

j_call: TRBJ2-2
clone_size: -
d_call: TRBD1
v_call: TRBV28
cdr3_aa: CASRDGTAQGTGELFF
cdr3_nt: TGTGCCAGCAGGGATGGGACAGCCCAAGGCACCGGGGAGCTGTTTTTT

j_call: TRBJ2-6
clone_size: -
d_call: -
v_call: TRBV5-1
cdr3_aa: CASTLGSGANVLTF
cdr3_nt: TGCGCCAGCACCCTCGGCTCTGGGGCCAACGTCCTGACTTTC

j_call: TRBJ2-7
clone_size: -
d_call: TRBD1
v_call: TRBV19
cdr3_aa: CASSISGTGAYEQYF
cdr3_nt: TGTGCCAGTAGTATCTCCGGGACAGGGGCGTACGAGCAGTACTTC

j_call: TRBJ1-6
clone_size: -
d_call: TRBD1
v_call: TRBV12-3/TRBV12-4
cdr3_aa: CASSDRVDSPLHF
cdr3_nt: TGTGCCAGCAGCGACAGGGTGGATTCACCCCTCCACTTT

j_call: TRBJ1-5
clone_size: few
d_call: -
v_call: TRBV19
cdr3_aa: CASSIVPANGRPQHF
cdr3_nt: TGTGCCAGTAGTATAGTCCCGGCCAACGGGAGGCCCCAGCATTTT

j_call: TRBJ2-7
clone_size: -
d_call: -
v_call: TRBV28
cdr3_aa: CASSPIIGRYYEQYF
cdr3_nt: TGTGCCAGCAGCCCAATTATAGGGAGGTACTACGAGCAGTACTTC

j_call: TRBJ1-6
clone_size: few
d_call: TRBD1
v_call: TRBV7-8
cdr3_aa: CASSFTGEDSPLHF
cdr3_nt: TGTGCCAGCAGCTTTACAGGGGAGGATTCACCCCTCCACTTT

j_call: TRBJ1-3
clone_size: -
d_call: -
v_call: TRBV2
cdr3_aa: CARRGGPGNTIYF
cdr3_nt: TGTGCCAGGAGGGGGGGCCCGGGAAACACCATATATTTT

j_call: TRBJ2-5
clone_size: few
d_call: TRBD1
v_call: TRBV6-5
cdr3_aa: CASSQRRTGQETQYF
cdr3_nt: TGTGCCAGCAGTCAAAGGAGGACAGGGCAAGAGACCCAGTACTTC

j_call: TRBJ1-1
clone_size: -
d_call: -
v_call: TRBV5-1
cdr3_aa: CASSLGQAMNTEAFF
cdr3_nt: TGCGCCAGCAGCTTGGGGCAGGCGATGAACACTGAAGCTTTCTTT

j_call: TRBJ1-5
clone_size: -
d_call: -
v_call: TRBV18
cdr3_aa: CASSPLEESGSSNQPQHF
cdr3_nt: TGTGCCAGCTCACCCCTAGAAGAGTCCGGGTCCAGCAATCAGCCCCAGCATTTT

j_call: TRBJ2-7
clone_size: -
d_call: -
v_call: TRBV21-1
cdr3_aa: CASSNPGGPYEQYF
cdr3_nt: TGTGCCAGCAGCAATCCTGGGGGCCCCTACGAGCAGTACTTC

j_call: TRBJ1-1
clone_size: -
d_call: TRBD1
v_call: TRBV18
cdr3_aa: CASSPPGQGLGTEAFF
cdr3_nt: TGTGCCAGCTCACCACCGGGACAGGGTTTAGGCACTGAAGCTTTCTTT

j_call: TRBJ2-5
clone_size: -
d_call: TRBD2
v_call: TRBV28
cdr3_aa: CASSSPSGAGKETQYF
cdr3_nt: TGTGCCAGCAGTTCCCCGTCTGGAGCGGGGAAAGAGACCCAGTACTTC